The rows below give T cell receptor beta chains drawn from one sample of a study of identical twins. TCRdb recomputed calls from the 5' RACE reads with MiXCR, one row per CDR3 protein. Seen here are 130,000 to 150,000 distinct CDR3 sequences, 3% to 4% observed once, and the top ten hold around 8.1%. The sample was memory T cells sorted from blood. The receptors here all came from a man younger than 35 in good health. The CDR3 runs from the conserved cysteine through the conserved F or W. Each record gives: CDR3 DNA, CDR3 protein, clone size, CDR3 length, J gene, V gene, D gene. A D gene is named only where the DNA matches it firmly. For some rows the clone size is stated as once, few or many, or as a class when expanded; others skip it.

DNA: TGCAGTGCTCAGACTAGCGTTGATGAGCAGTTCTTC; CDR3: CSAQTSVDEQFF; size: many; length: 12; J: TRBJ2-1; V: TRBV20-1; D: TRBD2
DNA: TGCGCCAGCAGCTTGGCTTTCTCGGACAATGAGCAGTTCTTC; CDR3: CASSLAFSDNEQFF; size: NA; length: 14; J: TRBJ2-1; V: TRBV5-1; D: NA
DNA: TGCAGTGCCATAGCGGGAGGAGAGACCCAGTACTTC; CDR3: CSAIAGGETQYF; size: many; length: 12; J: TRBJ2-5; V: TRBV20-1; D: TRBD2
DNA: TGTGCCAGCAGCCTTCAGACAGGCGAAAAATCCTACGAGCAGTACTTC; CDR3: CASSLQTGEKSYEQYF; size: many; length: 16; J: TRBJ2-7; V: TRBV5-6; D: NA
DNA: TGCAGTGCCCCGGATAGCGGCTGGACAGATACGCAGTATTTT; CDR3: CSAPDSGWTDTQYF; size: many; length: 14; J: TRBJ2-3; V: TRBV20-1; D: NA
DNA: TGTGCCAGCAGCCCCCCCGGGAGCAACTACAATGAGCAGTTCTTC; CDR3: CASSPPGSNYNEQFF; size: many; length: 15; J: TRBJ2-1; V: TRBV7-9; D: NA
DNA: TGTGCCTGGAGTGCCTTGACAGGGCACACCGGGGAGCTGTTTTTT; CDR3: CAWSALTGHTGELFF; size: many; length: 15; J: TRBJ2-2; V: TRBV30; D: TRBD1
DNA: TGTGCCAGCAGCACCGGGACAGAGTATGGCTACACCTTC; CDR3: CASSTGTEYGYTF; size: many; length: 13; J: TRBJ1-2; V: TRBV9; D: TRBD1
DNA: TGTGCCAGCTCACCACCTCACCGGGGTGAGCAGTTCTTC; CDR3: CASSPPHRGEQFF; size: many; length: 13; J: TRBJ2-1; V: TRBV18; D: NA
DNA: TGCAGCGTTGAAAATTCGGGGGCAGATACGCAGTATTTT; CDR3: CSVENSGADTQYF; size: few; length: 13; J: TRBJ2-3; V: TRBV29-1; D: NA
DNA: TGTGCCAGCAGCTTAATTGAGCAGTTCTTC; CDR3: CASSLIEQFF; size: NA; length: 10; J: TRBJ2-1; V: TRBV7-9; D: NA
DNA: TGTGCCAGCAGCTTAGGCCGGTACTTCCCAACTAATGAAAAACTGTTTTTT; CDR3: CASSLGRYFPTNEKLFF; size: many; length: 17; J: TRBJ1-4; V: TRBV7-9; D: NA
DNA: TGTGCCACCAGCAGCGGGAGGAGGACAGATACGCAGTATTTT; CDR3: CATSSGRRTDTQYF; size: many; length: 14; J: TRBJ2-3; V: TRBV15; D: TRBD2
DNA: TGTGCCAGCAGGCCGGGACTAGCGGGATCCCGAAGCTCCTACAATGAGCAGTTCTTC; CDR3: CASRPGLAGSRSSYNEQFF; size: many; length: 19; J: TRBJ2-1; V: TRBV6-1; D: TRBD2
DNA: TGTGCCAGCAGTTACCGCTTCAGAGATAGCAATCAGCCCCAGCATTTT; CDR3: CASSYRFRDSNQPQHF; size: NA; length: 16; J: TRBJ1-5; V: TRBV6-5; D: NA
DNA: TGTGCCAGCAGTTCGGGACAGGGGGGAGAGACCCAGTACTTC; CDR3: CASSSGQGGETQYF; size: many; length: 14; J: TRBJ2-5; V: TRBV12-3/TRBV12-4; D: TRBD1
DNA: TGTGCCGGAAGCCGGGGGATTGGTCCCAATGAGCAGTTCTTC; CDR3: CAGSRGIGPNEQFF; size: many; length: 14; J: TRBJ2-1; V: TRBV28; D: NA
DNA: TGCGCCAGCAGCTTCGTCACCGGCCTAGACTCTGGGGCCAACGTCCTGACTTTC; CDR3: CASSFVTGLDSGANVLTF; size: many; length: 18; J: TRBJ2-6; V: TRBV5-1; D: NA
DNA: TGTGCCAGCTCACCAGTTTGGGACAGGGTTGGCACAGATACGCAGTATTTT; CDR3: CASSPVWDRVGTDTQYF; size: NA; length: 17; J: TRBJ2-3; V: TRBV18; D: TRBD1
DNA: TGTGCCAGCAGTGTAGGAGTGGCCAAAAACATTCAGTACTTC; CDR3: CASSVGVAKNIQYF; size: many; length: 14; J: TRBJ2-4; V: TRBV2; D: NA
DNA: TGTGCCAGCAGCTACTTAGAAGGGATGCGGAATACGCAGTATTTT; CDR3: CASSYLEGMRNTQYF; size: many; length: 15; J: TRBJ2-3; V: TRBV7-6; D: NA
DNA: TGTGCCATCAGGAGGGACTTGAGCACAGATACGCAGTATTTT; CDR3: CAIRRDLSTDTQYF; size: many; length: 14; J: TRBJ2-3; V: TRBV10-3; D: NA
DNA: TGTGCCAGCAGCCTTCAGGGGTACGAGCAGTACTTC; CDR3: CASSLQGYEQYF; size: many; length: 12; J: TRBJ2-7; V: TRBV28; D: NA
DNA: TGCAGTGCTAGACCTAAGAAGGGGACCAAAAACATTCAGTACTTC; CDR3: CSARPKKGTKNIQYF; size: many; length: 15; J: TRBJ2-4; V: TRBV20-1; D: NA
DNA: TGCGCCAGCAGCTTGGGTCACAGGGTAACAAATGAAAAACTGTTTTTT; CDR3: CASSLGHRVTNEKLFF; size: many; length: 16; J: TRBJ1-4; V: TRBV5-1; D: NA
DNA: TGCAGCGGAGGACAGCACAACACTGAAGCTTTCTTT; CDR3: CSGGQHNTEAFF; size: many; length: 12; J: TRBJ1-1; V: TRBV29-1; D: NA
DNA: TGTGCCACCAGCAGCGCTAGGCAGGGGAGGGAGACCCAGTACTTC; CDR3: CATSSARQGRETQYF; size: few; length: 15; J: TRBJ2-5; V: TRBV15; D: NA
DNA: TGTGCCTGGGGGTTAGCGGGAGGTGAGCAGTTCTTC; CDR3: CAWGLAGGEQFF; size: many; length: 12; J: TRBJ2-1; V: TRBV30; D: TRBD2
DNA: TGTGCCAGCACCGCTCCGGGGGTGGAGACCCAGTACTTC; CDR3: CASTAPGVETQYF; size: few; length: 13; J: TRBJ2-5; V: TRBV6-1; D: NA
DNA: TGTGCCAGCAGCGCCGTTAGCGGGAGAGAGACCCAGTACTTC; CDR3: CASSAVSGRETQYF; size: many; length: 14; J: TRBJ2-5; V: TRBV7-8; D: TRBD2
DNA: TGCGCCAGCAGCGGCGGTAAGGGATTGAGGATGAACACTGAAGCTTTCTTT; CDR3: CASSGGKGLRMNTEAFF; size: many; length: 17; J: TRBJ1-1; V: TRBV5-1; D: NA
DNA: TGTGCCAGCAGCTTAAGGTGGGACAGGGTCAATGAGCAGTTCTTC; CDR3: CASSLRWDRVNEQFF; size: NA; length: 15; J: TRBJ2-1; V: TRBV7-2; D: TRBD1
DNA: TGCAGTGCCCAGAAGCCTAGCGCAAGCACAGATACGCAGTATTTT; CDR3: CSAQKPSASTDTQYF; size: NA; length: 15; J: TRBJ2-3; V: TRBV20-1; D: NA
DNA: TGTGCCAGCAGTCCCTGGACAGGGGGGTACGAGCAGTACTTC; CDR3: CASSPWTGGYEQYF; size: many; length: 14; J: TRBJ2-7; V: TRBV27; D: TRBD1
DNA: TGTGCCAGCTCACCCAACGGCAGGGACGTGCAGTACTTC; CDR3: CASSPNGRDVQYF; size: many; length: 13; J: TRBJ2-7; V: TRBV18; D: NA
DNA: TGTGCCAGCAGCCTCCGGTCGGGGGACACCGGGGAGCTGTTTTTT; CDR3: CASSLRSGDTGELFF; size: many; length: 15; J: TRBJ2-2; V: TRBV7-9; D: NA
DNA: TGCAGCGTTGAAGCCCTACCCGGGGAGCTGTTTTTT; CDR3: CSVEALPGELFF; size: many; length: 12; J: TRBJ2-2; V: TRBV29-1; D: NA
DNA: TGTGCCAGCAGCTTGGTAGGGGCACAAAGCAATCAGCCCCAGCATTTT; CDR3: CASSLVGAQSNQPQHF; size: many; length: 16; J: TRBJ1-5; V: TRBV5-5; D: NA
DNA: TGTGCCAGCAGGACTACGGCGGTAGATACGCAGTATTTT; CDR3: CASRTTAVDTQYF; size: many; length: 13; J: TRBJ2-3; V: TRBV12-3/TRBV12-4; D: NA
DNA: TGTGCCTCCACCCCCCCCGTTCGAGGGAACACTGAAGCTTTCTTT; CDR3: CASTPPVRGNTEAFF; size: few; length: 15; J: TRBJ1-1; V: TRBV19; D: NA
DNA: TGTGCCAGCAGCGTAGTCTTCGGGTCACCCCTCCACTTT; CDR3: CASSVVFGSPLHF; size: many; length: 13; J: TRBJ1-6; V: TRBV9; D: NA